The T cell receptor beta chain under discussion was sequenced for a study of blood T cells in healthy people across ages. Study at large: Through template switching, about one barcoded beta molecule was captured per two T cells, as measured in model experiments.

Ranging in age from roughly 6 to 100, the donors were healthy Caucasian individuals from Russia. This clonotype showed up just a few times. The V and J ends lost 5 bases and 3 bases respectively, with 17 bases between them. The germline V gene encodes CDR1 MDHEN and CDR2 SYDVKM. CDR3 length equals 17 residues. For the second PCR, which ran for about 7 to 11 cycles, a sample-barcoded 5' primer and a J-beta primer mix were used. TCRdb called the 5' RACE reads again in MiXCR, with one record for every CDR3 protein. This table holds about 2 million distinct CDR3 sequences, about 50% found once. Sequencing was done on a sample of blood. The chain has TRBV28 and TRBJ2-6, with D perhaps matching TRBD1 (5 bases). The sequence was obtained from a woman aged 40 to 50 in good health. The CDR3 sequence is CASSPERTLGGANVLTF. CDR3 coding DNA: TGTGCCAGCAGTCCCGAGAGGACACTTGGTGGGGCCAACGTCCTGACTTTC.